This TCR beta chain was sequenced for a study of tumor-infiltrating lymphocytes in primary liver carcinoma. On the study more broadly: With diameters of roughly 4 to 10 cm, tumors were stage T1-T3 N0M0. Sample yields of productive TCRbeta reads, ranging from roughly 3.65 to 8 million, were similar across tissue types. Study results and limitations: Whereas tumor region pairs overlapped more, tumor-adjacent and tumor-blood pairs overlapped less.

In this sample, this clonotype turned up many times. Its antigen is as yet unknown. The germline gives CDR1 PRHDT, CDR2 FYEKMQ (reference sequence). This CDR3 comprises 17 residues. V lost 7 bases and J lost 0, with 19 bases in between. Unsorted whole blood served as the source of blood RNA, and germline DNA was extracted as well. Reverse transcription of 500 to 650 ng total RNA with a constant-region primer produced TCR beta cDNA. For TCR beta, libraries were produced by three nested multiplex PCR rounds using slightly modified ARM-PCR. The first two PCR rounds, roughly 10 cycles each, used TRBV1-TRBV30 forward primers and a C-beta reverse primer. TCRdb redid the calling of the multiplex PCR reads with MiXCR, one entry per CDR3 protein. Here the sample spans a few hundred thousand distinct CDR3 sequences, more than 55% being singletons.

The sequenced sample consisted of peripheral blood. The chain combines TRBV13 with TRBJ2-1; a possible D gene is TRBD1 (6 bases). The clonotype was recovered from a woman aged 25 to 39 with primary liver carcinoma and hepatitis B virus infection. CDR3 protein: CASTLGAASYSYNEQFF. Here the CDR3 DNA reads TGTGCCAGCACCCTGGGGGCGGCGAGCTACTCCTACAATGAGCAGTTCTTC.